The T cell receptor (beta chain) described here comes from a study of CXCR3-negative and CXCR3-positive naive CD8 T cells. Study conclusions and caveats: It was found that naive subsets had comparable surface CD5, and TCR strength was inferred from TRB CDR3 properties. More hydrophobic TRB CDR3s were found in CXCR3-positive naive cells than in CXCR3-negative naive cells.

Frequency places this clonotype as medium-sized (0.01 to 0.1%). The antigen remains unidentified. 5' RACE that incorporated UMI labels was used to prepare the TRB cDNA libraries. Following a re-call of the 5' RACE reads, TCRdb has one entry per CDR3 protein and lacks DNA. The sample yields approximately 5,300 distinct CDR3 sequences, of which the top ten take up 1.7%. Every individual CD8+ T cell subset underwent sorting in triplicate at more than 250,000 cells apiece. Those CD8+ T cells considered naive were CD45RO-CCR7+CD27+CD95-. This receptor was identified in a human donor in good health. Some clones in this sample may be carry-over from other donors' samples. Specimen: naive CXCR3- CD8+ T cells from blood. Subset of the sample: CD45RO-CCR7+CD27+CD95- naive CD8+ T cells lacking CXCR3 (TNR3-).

CDR3 protein: CASSHRAGNSPLHF. The rearrangement links TRBV3-1 to TRBJ1-6; TCRdb names TRBD1, which stays unverified in the absence of DNA. CDR1 is LGHDT, CDR2 YNNKEL, per germline (reference sequence). The CDR3 is 14 residues long.